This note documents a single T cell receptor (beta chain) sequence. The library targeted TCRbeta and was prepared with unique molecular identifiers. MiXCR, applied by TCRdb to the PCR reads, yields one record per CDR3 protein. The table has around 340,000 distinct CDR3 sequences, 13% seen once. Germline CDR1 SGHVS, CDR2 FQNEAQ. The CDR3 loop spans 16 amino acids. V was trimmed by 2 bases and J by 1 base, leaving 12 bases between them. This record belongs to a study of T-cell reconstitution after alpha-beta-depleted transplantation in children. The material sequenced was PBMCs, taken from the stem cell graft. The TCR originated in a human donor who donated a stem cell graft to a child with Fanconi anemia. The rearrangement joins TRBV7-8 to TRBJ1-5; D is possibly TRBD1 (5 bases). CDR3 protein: CASSLTGPGSNQPQHF. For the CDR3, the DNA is TGTGCCAGCAGCTTAACAGGACCGGGGAGCAATCAGCCCCAGCATTTT.